The clone carrying this T cell receptor (beta chain) was observed a single time. The data were obtained in a study of blood T cell repertoires in COVID-19. Background on the study: Both acute and convalescent COVID-19 samples were obtained from the United States, Italy and Spain. Nucleic acid was either cDNA or gDNA, and it came from T cells, B-cell-depleted T cells, or PBMCs.

Trimming stripped 6 bases from V and 9 bases from J, with 14 bases between. Germline V CDR1 and CDR2: KGHSH, LQKENI. The CDR3 is 12 amino acids. Authors' analysis steps: Amplification of reference gene primers provided the estimated nucleated cell counts. Here immunoSEQ multiplex PCR was the method, and the copy in TCRdb shows in-frame clones only, minus some. The D gene and trimming were derived from the DNA, and the V and J assignments and clone size from that table. The table records roughly 100,000 clones, 86% of them present only once. The genes are TRBV18 and TRBJ1-1; tentatively, D is TRBD1 (6 bases). Sequenced: peripheral blood. This receptor was taken from a woman older than 75 with acute or convalescent COVID-19. Here the CDR3 DNA reads TGTGCCAGCTCGTCGACCGGGACAAAAGCTTTCTTT. It specifies CASSSTGTKAFF.